This T cell receptor (beta chain) was sequenced for a study of OX40 agonist ivuxolimab in advanced cancers. The CDR3 extends over 13 amino acids. Germline V gives CDR1 MNHNS, CDR2 SASEGT. Trimming stripped 1 base from V and 6 bases from J, with 10 bases between. Exclusion of a patient followed from autoimmune disease history or systemic immunosuppression. Notes on the study in general: Specificity for antigen went undetermined in the expanded peripheral T cells.

On this clone itself: Antigen specificity is unknown.

Produced via immunoSEQ multiplex PCR; TCRdb's table is partial and in-frame only. The table shows some 60,000 clones, with approximately 90% occurring only once. The TCR sequence derives from an adult with an advanced solid tumor such as melanoma, head and neck, liver or kidney cancer. V is TRBV6-1 and J is TRBJ2-7, with unresolved D. The sample was CD4+ or CD8+ T cells sorted from blood, taken in a trial of the OX40 agonist ivuxolimab. CDR3 loop: CASSEGVGFEQYF. The CDR3 DNA reads as TGTGCCAGCAGTGAAGGTGTAGGGTTCGAGCAGTACTTC.